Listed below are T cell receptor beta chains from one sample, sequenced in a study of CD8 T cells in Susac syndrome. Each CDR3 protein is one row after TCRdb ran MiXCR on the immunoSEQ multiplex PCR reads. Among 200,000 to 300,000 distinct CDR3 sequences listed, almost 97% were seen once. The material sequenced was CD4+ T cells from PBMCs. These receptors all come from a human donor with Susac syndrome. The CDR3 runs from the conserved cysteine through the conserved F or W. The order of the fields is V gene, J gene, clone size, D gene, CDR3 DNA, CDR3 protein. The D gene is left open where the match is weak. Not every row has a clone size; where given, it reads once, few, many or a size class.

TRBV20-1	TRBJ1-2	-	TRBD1	TGCAGTGCTGGCCCAGGGACAGCGAAGTGGGGCTACACCTTC	CSAGPGTAKWGYTF
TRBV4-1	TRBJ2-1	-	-	TGCGCCAGCAGCCAAGTTGTACAGCTTAACTACAATGAGCAGTTCTTC	CASSQVVQLNYNEQFF
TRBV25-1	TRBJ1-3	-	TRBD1	TGTGCCAGCAGTGAACTGACAGGGGTTATCTCTGGAAACACCATATATTTT	CASSELTGVISGNTIYF
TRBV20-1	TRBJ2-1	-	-	TGCAGCGCCGGGCTCCAGCTATACAATGAGCAGTTCTTC	CSAGLQLYNEQFF
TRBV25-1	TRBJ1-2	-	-	TGTGCCAGCAGTGACCACAGTGGCTATGGCTACACCTTC	CASSDHSGYGYTF
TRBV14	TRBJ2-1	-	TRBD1	TGTGCCAGCAGCCTGGACAGGGGACAGTTCTTC	CASSLDRGQFF
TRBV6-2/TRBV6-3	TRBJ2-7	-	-	TGTGCCAGCAGAAATGAACGGTTACAGTCCTACGAGCAGTACTTC	CASRNERLQSYEQYF
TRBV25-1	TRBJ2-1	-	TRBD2	TGTGCCAGCAGTGGCCCCTCCATAGCGGGAGCCTACAATGAGCAGTTCTTC	CASSGPSIAGAYNEQFF
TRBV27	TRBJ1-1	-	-	TGTGCCAGCAGTCCCAGAGGACGGCAGAACACTGAAGCTTTCTTT	CASSPRGRQNTEAFF
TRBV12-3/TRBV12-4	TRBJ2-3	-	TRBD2	TGTGCCAGCAGTGCCCCGGCTAGCGGCACGGGTACGCAGTATTTT	CASSAPASGTGTQYF
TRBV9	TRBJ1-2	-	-	TGTGCCAGCAGCGTATCAGGTTATGGCTACACCTTC	CASSVSGYGYTF
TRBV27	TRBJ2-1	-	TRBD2	TGTGCCAGCAGTTTATTCGGGAGGGCCTTGTTCTTC	CASSLFGRALFF
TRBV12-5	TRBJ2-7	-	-	TGTGCTAGTGGTTTAGGGGAGTACGAGCAGTACTTC	CASGLGEYEQYF
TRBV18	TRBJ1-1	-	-	TGTGCCAGCTCACCACAACTGGACACTGAAGCTTTCTTT	CASSPQLDTEAFF
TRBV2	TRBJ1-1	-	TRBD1	TGTGCCAGCCGAACCCAGGACAGGGCACTTGAAGCTTTCTTT	CASRTQDRALEAFF
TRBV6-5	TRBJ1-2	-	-	TGTGCCAGCAGTTACCGGGTACCCGTCTATGGCTACACCTTC	CASSYRVPVYGYTF
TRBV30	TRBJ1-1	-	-	TGTGCCTGGGGAGGCATGAACACTGAAGCTTTCTTT	CAWGGMNTEAFF
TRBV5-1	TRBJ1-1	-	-	TGCGCCAGCAGCTTGGCCTGGAGGGAGAACACTGAAGCTTTCTTT	CASSLAWRENTEAFF
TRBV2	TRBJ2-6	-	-	TGTGCCAGCAGTTCACCTGGGGCCAACGTCCTGACTTTC	CASSSPGANVLTF
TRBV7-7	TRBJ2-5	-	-	TGTGCCTTGAAAAAATCTGGGACCCAGTACTTC	CALKKSGTQYF
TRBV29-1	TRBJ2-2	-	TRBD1	TGCAGCGTCGGGACAGCCGCGAACACCGGGGAGCTGTTTTTT	CSVGTAANTGELFF
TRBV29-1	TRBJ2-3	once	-	TGCAGCGTTGGCTGGGGAGCTAGCACAGATACGCAGTATTTT	CSVGWGASTDTQYF
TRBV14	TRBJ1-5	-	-	TGTGCCAGCAGCCAAGATCCTGGGTGGCCCCAGCATTTT	CASSQDPGWPQHF
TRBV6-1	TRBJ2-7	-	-	TGTGCCAGCAGCCCAATGGGTGGCAGCGCCTACGAGCAGTACTTC	CASSPMGGSAYEQYF
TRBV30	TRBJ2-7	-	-	TGTGCCTGGAGTTCAGGGTTCCCCAGCGAGCAGTACTTC	CAWSSGFPSEQYF
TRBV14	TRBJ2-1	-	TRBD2	TGTGCCAGCAGCCACTGGGGGGGGGACTACAATGAGCAGTTCTTC	CASSHWGGDYNEQFF
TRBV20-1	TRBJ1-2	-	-	TGCAGTGCTTCGCCCCCCGGCAGGGCTGGTGGCTACACCTTC	CSASPPGRAGGYTF
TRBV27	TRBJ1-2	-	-	TGTGCCAGCAGTTTATCACAGTACTATGGCTACACCTTC	CASSLSQYYGYTF
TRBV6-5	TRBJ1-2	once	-	TGTGCCAGCAGTCCTACTGATCGAGGCTACACCTTC	CASSPTDRGYTF
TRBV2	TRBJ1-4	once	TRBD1	TGTGCCAGCAGTGGACAGGGTGTTGAAAAACTGTTTTTT	CASSGQGVEKLFF
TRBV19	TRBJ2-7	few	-	TGTGCCAGTAGTTCCCGGTGGGAGCAGTACTTC	CASSSRWEQYF
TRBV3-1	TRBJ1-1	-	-	TGTGCCAGCAGCCAAGAAGACATTGAAGCTTTCTTT	CASSQEDIEAFF
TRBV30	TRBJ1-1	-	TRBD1	TGTGCCTGGAGTGGGCTAGTGATTGGGGGACAGGCTTTCTTT	CAWSGLVIGGQAFF
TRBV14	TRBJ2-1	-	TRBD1	TGTGCCAGCAGCCGGGACAGGGGTTTTCGCAATGAGCAGTTCTTC	CASSRDRGFRNEQFF
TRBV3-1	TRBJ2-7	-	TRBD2	TGTGCCAGCAGCCAAGGACTAGCGGGAGGATCCCCTTCGGAGCACTACTTC	CASSQGLAGGSPSEHYF
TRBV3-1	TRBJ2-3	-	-	TGTGCCAGCAGCCAAGGTGACAGTAGCACAGATACGCAGTATTTT	CASSQGDSSTDTQYF
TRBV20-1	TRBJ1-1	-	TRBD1	TGCAGTGCCGCGAGGGGGACAGGGTCATCGGAAGCTTTCTTT	CSAARGTGSSEAFF
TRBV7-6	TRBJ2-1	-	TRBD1	TGTGCCAGCAGCTATGGACAGGCCCGCTACAATGAGCAGTTCTTC	CASSYGQARYNEQFF
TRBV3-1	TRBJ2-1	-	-	TGTGCCAGCAGCCAGACTGTTAGCTCCTACAATGAGCAGTTCTTC	CASSQTVSSYNEQFF
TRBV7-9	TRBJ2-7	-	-	TGTGCCAGCAGCCGAACGAAGAACGTGATTAGCTCCTACGAGCAGTACTTC	CASSRTKNVISSYEQYF
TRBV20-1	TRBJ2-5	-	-	TGCAGTGCCCCCTGGGGGGAGACCCAGTACTTC	CSAPWGETQYF
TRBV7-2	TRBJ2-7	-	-	TGTGCCAGCAGCTTAGCGGGCATTTACGAGCAGTACTTC	CASSLAGIYEQYF
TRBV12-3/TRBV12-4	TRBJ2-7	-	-	TGTGCCAGTAAGGGAAGTCTCAGCTACGAGCAGTACTTC	CASKGSLSYEQYF
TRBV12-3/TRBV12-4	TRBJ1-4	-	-	TGTGCCAGCAGTCCCCGGGCTGATGAAAAACTGTTTTTT	CASSPRADEKLFF
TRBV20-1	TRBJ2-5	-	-	TGCAGTGCTGAGGAGGGAAGGGGAGTGACCCAGTACTTC	CSAEEGRGVTQYF
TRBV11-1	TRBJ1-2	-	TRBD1	TGTGCCAGCAGCTTAACGGGACAGGGGAACTATGGCTACACCTTC	CASSLTGQGNYGYTF
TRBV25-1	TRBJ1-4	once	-	TGTGCCAGCAGTGATCCTTACACCGGAAAACTGTTTTTT	CASSDPYTGKLFF
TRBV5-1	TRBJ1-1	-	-	TGCGCCAGCAGCTTGAATACGAACACTGAAGCTTTCTTT	CASSLNTNTEAFF
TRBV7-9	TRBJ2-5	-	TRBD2	TGTGCCAGCAGCTCAATAGCGGGAGGAGAGACCCAGTACTTC	CASSSIAGGETQYF
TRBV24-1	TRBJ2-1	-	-	TGTGCCACCAGTGATGGACCCGATGAGCAGTTCTTC	CATSDGPDEQFF
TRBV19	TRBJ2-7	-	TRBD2	TGTGCCAGTAGTCCAAGACTAGCGGGAGCCGCGGGGGGCTACGAGCAGTACTTC	CASSPRLAGAAGGYEQYF
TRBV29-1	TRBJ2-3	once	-	TGCAGCGTGGCACCTAGACTAGTGGCAAATACGCAGTATTTT	CSVAPRLVANTQYF
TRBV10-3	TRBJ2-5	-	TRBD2	TGTGCCATCGCTCCAGCGGGAGGCAAGGAGACCCAGTACTTC	CAIAPAGGKETQYF
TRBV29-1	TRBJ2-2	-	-	TGCAGCGTTGAACGGCAGGGAGGCACCGGGGAGCTGTTTTTT	CSVERQGGTGELFF
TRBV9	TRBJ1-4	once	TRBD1	TGTGCCAGCAGCGTGGGGGGGACAGGATGGGAAAAACTGTTTTTT	CASSVGGTGWEKLFF
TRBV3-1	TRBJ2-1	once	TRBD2	TGTGCCAGCAGCCAATACGGACTAGCGGACAATGAGCAGTTCTTC	CASSQYGLADNEQFF
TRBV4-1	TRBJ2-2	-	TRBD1	TGCGCCAGCAGCCACAACAGGGGCCCGAACACCGGGGAGCTGTTTTTT	CASSHNRGPNTGELFF
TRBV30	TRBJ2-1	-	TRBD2	TGTGCCGCAATCAGGCGGGAGTGGAATGAGCAGTTCTTC	CAAIRREWNEQFF
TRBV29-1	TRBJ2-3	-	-	TGCAGCGCCTCGAATCGAAAGGATACGCAGTATTTT	CSASNRKDTQYF